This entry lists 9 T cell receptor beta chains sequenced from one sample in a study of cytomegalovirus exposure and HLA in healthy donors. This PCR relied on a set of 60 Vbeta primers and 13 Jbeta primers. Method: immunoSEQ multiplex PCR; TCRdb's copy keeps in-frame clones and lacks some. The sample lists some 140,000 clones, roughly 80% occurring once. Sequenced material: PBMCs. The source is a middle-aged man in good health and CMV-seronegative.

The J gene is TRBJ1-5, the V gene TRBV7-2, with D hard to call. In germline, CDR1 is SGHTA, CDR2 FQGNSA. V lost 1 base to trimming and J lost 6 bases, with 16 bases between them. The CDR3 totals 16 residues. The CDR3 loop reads CASSLGFVHSGQPQHF. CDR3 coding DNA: TGTGCCAGCAGCTTAGGGTTTGTTCACTCAGGTCAGCCCCAGCATTTT.

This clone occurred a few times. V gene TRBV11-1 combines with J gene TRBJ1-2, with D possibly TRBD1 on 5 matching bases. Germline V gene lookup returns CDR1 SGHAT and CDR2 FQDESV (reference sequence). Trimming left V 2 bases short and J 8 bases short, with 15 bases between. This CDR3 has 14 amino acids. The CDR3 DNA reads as TGTGCCAGCAGCTTATCCCGGGGGAATATGGGCTACACCTTC. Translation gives CASSLSRGNMGYTF. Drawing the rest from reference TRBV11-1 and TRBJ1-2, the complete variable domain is EAEVAQSPRYKITEKSQAVAFWCDPISGHATLYWYRQILGQGPELLVQFQDESVVDDSQLPKDRFSAERLKGVDSTLKIQPAELGDSAMYLCASSLSRGNMGYTFGSGTRLTVV.

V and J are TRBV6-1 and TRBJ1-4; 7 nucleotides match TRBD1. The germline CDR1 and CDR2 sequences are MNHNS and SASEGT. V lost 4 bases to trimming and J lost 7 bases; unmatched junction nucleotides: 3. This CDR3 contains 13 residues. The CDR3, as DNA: TGTGCCAGCAGTGCCGGGACAGCTGAAAAACTGTTTTTT. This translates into CASSAGTAEKLFF.

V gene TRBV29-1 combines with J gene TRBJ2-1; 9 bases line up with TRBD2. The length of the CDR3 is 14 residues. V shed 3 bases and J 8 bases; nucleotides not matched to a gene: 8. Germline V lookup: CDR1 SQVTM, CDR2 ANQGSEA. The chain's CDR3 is CSVDGAGGSYEQFF. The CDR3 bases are TGCAGCGTTGATGGCGCGGGAGGGAGCTATGAGCAGTTCTTC.

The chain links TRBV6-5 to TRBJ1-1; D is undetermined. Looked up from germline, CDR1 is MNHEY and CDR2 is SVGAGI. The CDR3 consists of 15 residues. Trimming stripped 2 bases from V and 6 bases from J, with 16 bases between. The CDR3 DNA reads TGTGCCAGCAGTTACGTTTCGAGCAGGTTTGCTGAAGCTTTCTTT. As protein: CASSYVSSRFAEAFF.

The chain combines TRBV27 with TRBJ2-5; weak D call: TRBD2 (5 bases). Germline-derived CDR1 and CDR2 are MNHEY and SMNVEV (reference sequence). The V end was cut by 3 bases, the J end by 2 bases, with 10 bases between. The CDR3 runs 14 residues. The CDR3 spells CASSLSEAQETQYF. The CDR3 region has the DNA TGTGCCAGCAGTTTGTCGGAGGCACAAGAGACCCAGTACTTC.

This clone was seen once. In DNA, the CDR3 is TGCGCCAGCAGCATACTAGCGGGAGAGAACGAGCAGTACTTC. Translated: CASSILAGENEQYF. J is TRBJ2-5 and V is TRBV5-1; TRBD2 agrees at 11 bases. The end of the DNA aligns better with TRBJ2-7, so the J call may be wrong. Germline V gene data show CDR1 as SGHRS and CDR2 as YFSETQ. This CDR3 spans 14 amino acids.

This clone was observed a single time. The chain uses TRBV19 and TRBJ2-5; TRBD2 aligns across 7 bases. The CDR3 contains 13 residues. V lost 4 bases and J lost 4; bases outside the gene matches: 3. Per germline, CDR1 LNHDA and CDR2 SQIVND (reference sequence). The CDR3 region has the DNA TGTGCCAGTAGTACGTGGGGGGGAGAGACCCAGTACTTC. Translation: CASSTWGGETQYF.

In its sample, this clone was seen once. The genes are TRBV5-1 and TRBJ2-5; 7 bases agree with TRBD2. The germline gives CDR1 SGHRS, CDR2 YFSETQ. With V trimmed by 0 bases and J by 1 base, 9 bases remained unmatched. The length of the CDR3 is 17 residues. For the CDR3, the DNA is TGCGCCAGCAGCTTGGCCGCTGGGGGAGGGGCCCAAGAGACCCAGTACTTC. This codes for CASSLAAGGGAQETQYF. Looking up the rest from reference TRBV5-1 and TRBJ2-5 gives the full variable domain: KAGVTQTPRYLIKTRGQQVTLSCSPISGHRSVSWYQQTPGQGLQFLFEYFSETQRNKGNFPGRFSGRQFSNSRSEMNVSTLELGDSALYLCASSLAAGGGAQETQYFGPGTRLLVL.